The 18 T cell receptor beta chains in this list originate from one sample, sequenced in a study of Ad26.COV2.S vaccination and SARS-CoV-2 variants. This table comes from immunoSEQ multiplex PCR, and its TCRdb copy is limited to in-frame clones, with some not included. The repertoire has under 300,000 clones, roughly 87% of them found once; the top ten carry 2.5% to 3.5%. The treatment denotes: roughly 18 received Ad26.COV2.S at low or high dose, single or two shots; 5 received placebo; per-sample allocation not given. Samples came from day 63 after the first vaccine or placebo injection. The material sequenced was peripheral blood, taken in a trial of Ad26.COV2.S vaccine versus placebo. The receptors here all came from a person aged 18-60 years who received the Ad26.COV2.S COVID-19 vaccine or a placebo.

CDR3 in DNA: TGTGCCTGGAGTGAAAAAGGCCGTCTGAATGAAAAACTGTTTTTT. It codes for CAWSEKGRLNEKLFF. The chain is built from TRBV30 and TRBJ1-4, with D unclear. The V end was cut by 1 base, the J end by 5 bases, with 14 bases between. Germline V gene sequence: CDR1 GTSNPN, CDR2 SVGIG (reference sequence). There are 15 residues in the CDR3.

CDR3 residues: CAWSVNYEQYF. DNA for the CDR3: TGTGCCTGGAGTGTTAACTACGAGCAGTACTTC. The rearrangement links TRBV30 to TRBJ2-7; D unclear. Germline V gene sequence: CDR1 GTSNPN, CDR2 SVGIG (reference sequence). The V end was cut by 0 bases, the J end by 3 bases, with 3 bases between. There are 11 residues in the CDR3.

J is TRBJ1-1 and V is TRBV6-5, with D perhaps TRBD1 (5 bases). Germline CDR1 MNHEY, CDR2 SVGAGI. This CDR3 has 13 residues. V shed 6 bases and J shed 4 bases, with 12 bases lying between them. DNA of the CDR3: TGTGCCAGCAGATTTGAGGGGACCACTGAAGCTTTCTTT. This gives the protein CASRFEGTTEAFF.

V usage is TRBV7-2 and J usage is TRBJ2-1; TRBD2 aligns across 9 bases. Looked up from germline, CDR1 is SGHTA and CDR2 is FQGNSA. This CDR3 is built from 14 residues. V shed 0 bases and J 9 bases; nucleotides not matched to a gene: 3. CDR3: CASSLARGGAEQFF. The CDR3 region has the DNA TGTGCCAGCAGCTTAGCGCGGGGGGGCGCTGAGCAGTTCTTC.

The chain is built from TRBV7-8 and TRBJ2-3, with 7 bases aligning to TRBD2. Germline loops: CDR1 SGHVS, CDR2 FQNEAQ. This CDR3 has 16 amino acids. The trim removed 3 bases at V and 0 bases at J, leaving 6 bases unmatched. The CDR3 bases are TGTGCCAGCAGCTTTCGCGGGGGAGCAAGCACAGATACGCAGTATTTT. As protein: CASSFRGGASTDTQYF.

The V call is TRBV9, the J call TRBJ2-7, with D maybe TRBD2 (7 bases). Germline loops: CDR1 SGDLS, CDR2 YYNGEE. The CDR3 contains 15 residues. V lost 2 bases to trimming and J lost 0 bases, with 12 bases between them. CDR3 amino acids: CASSVGGASSYEQYF. The CDR3 DNA sequence: TGTGCCAGCAGCGTTGGGGGGGCAAGCTCCTACGAGCAGTACTTC.

The CDR3 nucleotides read TGTGCCAGCAGTTTCGACAGACAAGGCACTGAAGCTTTCTTT. Its translation: CASSFDRQGTEAFF. The V gene is TRBV6-5, the J gene TRBJ1-1, with D tentatively TRBD1 (5 bases). Deletions cut 4 bases from V and 4 bases from J, with 13 bases between. The germline V gene encodes CDR1 MNHEY and CDR2 SVGAGI. The CDR3 runs to 14 residues.

Only one count was recorded for this clone. The chain recombines TRBV12-3 or TRBV12-4 with TRBJ2-3, with no clear D. The CDR3 is 12 residues long. The V gene lost 3 bases and the J gene lost 6 bases, with 7 bases spanning the gap. In DNA form, the CDR3 reads TGTGCCAGCAGTTTTTTTTCGGATACGCAGTATTTT. Amino acid sequence: CASSFFSDTQYF.

The gene calls are TRBV18 and TRBJ2-2; D is possibly TRBD1 (6 bases). Germline V gene sequence: CDR1 KGHSH, CDR2 LQKENI. Trimming took 1 base from V and 0 from J, leaving 6 bases between them. This CDR3 region has 15 residues. The CDR3 loop is CASSPQGANTGELFF. The CDR3 DNA reads as TGTGCCAGCTCACCACAGGGGGCGAACACCGGGGAGCTGTTTTTT.

The chain recombines TRBV6-2 or TRBV6-3 with TRBJ1-1; D possibly corresponds to TRBD1 (6 bases). From germline, CDR1 is MNHEY and CDR2 SVGEGT. The CDR3 sequence is 18 residues long. The V end was cut by 2 bases, the J end by 6 bases, with 25 bases between. The CDR3 loop reads CASSYPGGGAMTIAEAFF. The CDR3 nucleotides are TGTGCCAGCAGTTACCCTGGCGGGGGGGCTATGACGATCGCTGAAGCTTTCTTT.

This chain uses TRBV4-2 with TRBJ2-2; TRBD1 matches 7 bases. Trimming took 1 base from V and 4 from J; bases not matched to a gene: 9. The CDR3 is 17 amino acids. Germline V lookup: CDR1 LGHNA, CDR2 YNFKEQ. CDR3 in amino acids: CASSQARDSGITGELFF. The CDR3, as DNA: TGTGCCAGCAGCCAAGCACGGGACAGTGGCATCACCGGGGAGCTGTTTTTT.

V is TRBV7-2 and J is TRBJ1-3; the D is unclear. V was shortened by 5 bases and J by 0 bases, with 17 bases between the two germline ends. CDR3 length: 17 residues. CDR1 is SGHTA and CDR2 is FQGNSA in the germline V gene. CDR3: CASSPRAGSNSGNTIYF. CDR3 coding DNA: TGTGCCAGCAGCCCCCGTGCGGGATCTAACTCTGGAAACACCATATATTTT.

Details on this clone: Germline is not matched at one junction end, which may reflect a read error. V usage is TRBV7-3 and J usage is TRBJ2-1; 8 nucleotides line up with TRBD2. The CDR3 runs 14 residues. The V gene's germline CDR1 is SGHTA and CDR2 FQGTGA. CDR3 in amino acids: CASSLNGLANEQFF. CDR3 nucleotide sequence: TGTGCCAGCAGTTTAAATGGACTAGCTAATGAGCAGTTCTTC.

This chain connects TRBV19 to TRBJ2-1, with D possibly matching TRBD2 (6 bases). Trimming took off 5 bases at V and 9 bases at J, with 17 bases between the two ends. Looked up from germline, CDR1 is LNHDA and CDR2 is SQIVND (reference sequence). This CDR3 is built from 14 residues. The CDR3 sequence: CASSGTGAAGEQFF. The CDR3 nucleotides are TGTGCCAGTAGTGGGACGGGAGCAGCGGGTGAGCAGTTCTTC.

The rearrangement joins TRBV3-1 (or the pseudogene TRBV3-2) to TRBJ2-5; possible D gene TRBD1, 6 bases. The CDR3 sequence is 14 residues long. Looked up from germline, CDR1 is LGHDT and CDR2 is YNNKEL (reference sequence). V was shortened by 1 base and J by 5 bases, with 11 bases between the two germline ends. The CDR3 loop reads CASSQVGGPETQYF. In nucleotides, the CDR3 is TGTGCCAGCAGCCAAGTAGGGGGTCCTGAGACCCAGTACTTC.

Turning to this clone: The same CDR3 is also encoded by other DNA sequences in this sample. The chain has TRBV7-2 and TRBJ1-1; D unresolved. The CDR3 loop spans 13 amino acids. Germline lookup yields CDR1 SGHTA and CDR2 FQGNSA. The germline V and J ends were trimmed by 1 base and 0 bases, with 3 bases remaining between them. The CDR3 DNA is TGTGCCAGCAGCTTAGGAATGAACACTGAAGCTTTCTTT. Encoded protein: CASSLGMNTEAFF.

This sequence joins TRBV14 and TRBJ1-1; D is uncertain. Germline V lookup: CDR1 SGHDN, CDR2 FVKESK. The ends were cut back, 1 base at V and 2 bases at J, with 11 bases in the middle. This CDR3 spans 15 amino acids. The CDR3 loop is CASSQGPAVNTEAFF. CDR3 bases: TGTGCCAGCAGCCAAGGTCCAGCTGTCAACACTGAAGCTTTCTTT.

The CDR3, as DNA: TGCGCCAGCAGCTTGGGTTCAGGGAATCAAGAGACCCAGTACTTC. It yields the protein CASSLGSGNQETQYF. The chain has TRBV5-1 and TRBJ2-5, with D possibly being TRBD1 (5 bases). V was clipped by 0 bases and J by 2 bases, with 11 bases between them. Germline CDR1 is SGHRS and CDR2 is YFSETQ. This CDR3 is 15 amino acids long.